These 19 T cell receptor beta chains were all obtained from the same sample, sequenced in a study of blood T cell repertoires in COVID-19. Method: immunoSEQ multiplex PCR; TCRdb's copy keeps in-frame clones and lacks some. Of a few hundred thousand clones listed, about nine tenths are singletons. The sample was peripheral blood. The origin of the receptors is a young woman with active or convalescent COVID-19.

The chain links TRBV10-2 to TRBJ2-3, with 8 bases aligning to TRBD2. Per the germline V gene, CDR1 is WSHSY and CDR2 is SAAADI. The CDR3 loop spans 13 amino acids. Losses at the gene ends were 3 bases for V and 8 bases for J; bases not matched to a gene: 4. CDR3 DNA sequence: TGCGCCAGCAGTGATTCGGGGGGGCGTACGCAGTATTTT. Protein sequence: CASSDSGGRTQYF.

The V call is TRBV6-2 or TRBV6-3, the J call TRBJ2-3; 11 bases fit TRBD2. The V and J ends lost 0 bases and 3 bases, in that order; junction bases with no gene match: 5. Germline V gene sequence: CDR1 MNHEY, CDR2 SVGEGT. The CDR3 extends over 17 amino acids. In DNA form, the CDR3 reads TGTGCCAGCAGTTACTCGAAGCTAGCGGGGGGAACAGATACGCAGTATTTT. This gives the protein CASSYSKLAGGTDTQYF.

This chain joins TRBV9 and TRBJ2-7; TRBD1 might be the D (5 bases). Trimming removed 0 bases at V and 7 bases at J, with 11 bases between. Germline assignment: CDR1 SGDLS and CDR2 YYNGEE. The CDR3 has 13 residues. The DNA of the CDR3 is TGTGCCAGCAGCGTAGGTCAGGGCTGGGAGCAGTACTTC. Its translation: CASSVGQGWEQYF.

This sequence joins TRBV4-1 and TRBJ2-2; 9 bases are shared with TRBD1. Trimming took 2 bases from V and 4 from J; bases not matched to a gene: 8. The CDR3 spans 17 residues. CDR1 and CDR2 from the germline V gene are MGHRA and YSYEKL. The CDR3 region has the DNA TGCGCCAGCAGCCAACCCCCGGGACAGGGAGGCACCGGGGAGCTGTTTTTT. This gives the protein CASSQPPGQGGTGELFF.

The V call is TRBV28, the J call TRBJ2-1; 7 bases align to TRBD1. This CDR3 is built from 13 residues. CDR1 MDHEN and CDR2 SYDVKM come from the germline V gene. Trimming at V came to 8 bases and at J to 8 bases, leaving 9 bases not matched to a gene. The DNA of the CDR3 is TGTGCCAGCTTGACAGGGAGTAAGGATGAGCAGTTCTTC. Residues: CASLTGSKDEQFF.

V gene TRBV11-2 combines with J gene TRBJ2-4; tentatively, D is TRBD1 (6 bases). This CDR3 region has 16 residues. CDR1 and CDR2 (germline): SGHAT, FQNNGV. Trimming pared 5 bases from V and 0 bases from J, leaving 14 bases between. The CDR3 reads CASSGYRVLAKNIQYF. CDR3 nucleotides: TGTGCCAGCAGCGGATACAGGGTATTAGCCAAAAACATTCAGTACTTC.

The V and J genes are TRBV5-1 and TRBJ2-7, with 9 bases aligning to TRBD1. V was clipped by 4 bases and J by 3 bases; unmatched bases: 8. Per the germline V gene, CDR1 is SGHRS and CDR2 is YFSETQ. The CDR3 covers 15 residues. CDR3 in DNA: TGCGCCAGCAGCCAATCCGGGACAGGGATCTACGAGCAGTACTTC. Translating it yields CASSQSGTGIYEQYF.

The genes are TRBV2 and TRBJ2-1; 13 bases match TRBD2. V lost 8 bases and J lost 0; bases outside the gene matches: 16. This CDR3 has 20 residues. The V gene's germline CDR1 is SNHLY and CDR2 FYNNEI. The CDR3 reads CASQTSGGLLNSSSYNEQFF. The CDR3 nucleotides are TGTGCCAGCCAGACTAGCGGGGGGCTCTTAAACTCTAGCTCCTACAATGAGCAGTTCTTC.

Here the CDR3 DNA reads TGTGCCAGCAGTTCTAGTACGCTCCGGACAGCTCATAATTCACCCCTCCACTTT. Its translation is CASSSSTLRTAHNSPLHF. The chain combines TRBV27 with TRBJ1-6; weak D call: TRBD1 (6 bases). Trimming took 4 bases from V and 5 from J, leaving 21 bases between them. The CDR3 loop spans 18 amino acids. Germline loops: CDR1 MNHEY, CDR2 SMNVEV (reference sequence).

The chain carries TRBV27 and TRBJ1-6; TRBD1 aligns across 9 bases. This CDR3 is 15 amino acids long. The trim removed 6 bases at V and 9 bases at J, leaving 9 bases unmatched. CDR1 MNHEY and CDR2 SMNVEV come from the germline V gene (reference sequence). The CDR3, as DNA: TGTGCCAGCAGACCCCCGGACAGGGGAGCTTCACCCCTCCACTTT. It translates to CASRPPDRGASPLHF.

This chain links TRBV7-6 with TRBJ2-7; the match to TRBD2 covers 7 bases. The CDR3 has 15 amino acids. V gave up 0 bases and J gave up 3 bases; unmatched junction bases: 5. Germline values: CDR1 SGHVS, CDR2 FNYEAQ. CDR3 sequence reads: CASSLASGLDYEQYF. CDR3 nucleotides: TGTGCCAGCAGCTTAGCGTCAGGACTAGACTACGAGCAGTACTTC.

V is TRBV3-1 (or the pseudogene TRBV3-2) and J is TRBJ1-1, with TRBD1 matching 8 bases. This CDR3 region has 15 residues. V was pared by 5 bases and J by 1 base, with 6 bases of the junction left unmatched. The germline CDR1 and CDR2 sequences are LGHDT and YNNKEL (reference sequence). The chain's CDR3 is CASSYPGTGNTEAFF. The CDR3 DNA is TGTGCCAGCAGCTACCCCGGGACAGGGAACACTGAAGCTTTCTTT.

The table lists this clone with a few counts. The rearrangement links TRBV7-9 to TRBJ1-1; 8 bases agree with TRBD1. Germline V CDR1 and CDR2: SEHNR, FQNEAQ (reference sequence). CDR3 length: 14 amino acids. J was trimmed by 2 bases and V by 3 bases; bases with no gene match: 2. As DNA, the CDR3 is TGTGCCAGCAGCTTGGACAGGGCAAACACTGAAGCTTTCTTT. This sequence encodes CASSLDRANTEAFF.

V and J are TRBV10-3 and TRBJ1-2; tentatively, D is TRBD1 (5 bases). Looked up from germline, CDR1 is ENHRY and CDR2 is SYGVKD. V was trimmed by 8 bases and J by 2 bases, leaving 9 bases between them. The CDR3 loop spans 12 amino acids. CDR3 loop: CAIGRGNYGYTF. In nucleotides, the CDR3 is TGTGCCATCGGGAGGGGAAACTATGGCTACACCTTC.

J is TRBJ1-2 and V is TRBV28; tentatively, D is TRBD1 (5 bases). This CDR3 spans 18 amino acids. With 2 bases removed from V and 2 bases from J, the gap between germline ends came to 21 bases. In germline, CDR1 is MDHEN, CDR2 SYDVKM. The CDR3 here is CASSLRGVGGTLNYGYTF. For the CDR3, the DNA is TGTGCCAGCAGTTTAAGGGGCGTGGGGGGGACCTTAAACTATGGCTACACCTTC.

The chain recombines TRBV5-1 with TRBJ1-3, with 7 bases identical to TRBD1. Germline V gives CDR1 SGHRS, CDR2 YFSETQ. V lost 0 bases to trimming and J lost 4 bases; unmatched junction nucleotides: 7. This CDR3 comprises 16 residues. The CDR3 bases are TGCGCCAGCAGCTTGGGAGAGGGGGCGACGGGAAACACCATATATTTT. Its translation is CASSLGEGATGNTIYF.

The rearrangement uses TRBV30 and TRBJ1-2, with TRBD1 as a possible D gene (5 bases). Germline V CDR1 and CDR2: GTSNPN, SVGIG (reference sequence). The CDR3 length is 15 residues. Trimming stripped 4 bases from V and 0 bases from J, with 15 bases between. This CDR3 reads CAWTRFDSANYGYTF. Here the CDR3 DNA reads TGTGCCTGGACTCGCTTTGACAGCGCTAACTATGGCTACACCTTC.

This rearrangement joins TRBV5-4 to TRBJ2-2, with TRBD2 matching 8 bases. The CDR3 loop spans 13 amino acids. Germline V gene lookup returns CDR1 SGHNT and CDR2 YYREEE (reference sequence). The chain's CDR3 is CAMRGAAAGELFF. The CDR3 coding sequence is TGTGCAATGCGGGGGGCGGCGGCCGGGGAGCTGTTTTTT.

The chain carries TRBV27 and TRBJ1-5, with 8 bases lining up with TRBD1. Germline CDR1 MNHEY, CDR2 SMNVEV (reference sequence). V lost 6 bases and J lost 2; bases outside the gene matches: 6. The CDR3 covers 15 residues. CDR3 sequence reads: CASRQGQGGNQPQHF. The CDR3, as DNA: TGTGCCAGCAGACAAGGACAGGGTGGCAATCAGCCCCAGCATTTT.